This TCR beta chain was documented in a study of cytomegalovirus exposure and HLA in healthy donors. V was cut by 5 bases and J by 0 bases, with 15 bases left in between. Germline-derived CDR1 and CDR2 are MNHEY and SMNVEV (reference sequence). The CDR3 contains 16 residues. General study results and limits: The investigators catalogued 150 or so TCR beta chains as cytomegalovirus-associated.

Notes on this clone: What it binds is not known.

TCRdb's table, derived via immunoSEQ multiplex PCR, lists solely in-frame clones and lacks some. The sample has 250,000 to 300,000 clones, approximately 86% seen once; the top ten hold 1%. Specimen: PBMCs. The V and J genes are TRBV27 and TRBJ2-3; no firm D call. The clonotype comes from a young woman in good health and CMV-seronegative. CDR3 sequence reads: CASSPPTVISTDTQYF. The DNA for the CDR3 is TGTGCCAGCAGTCCTCCCACAGTTATCAGCACAGATACGCAGTATTTT.